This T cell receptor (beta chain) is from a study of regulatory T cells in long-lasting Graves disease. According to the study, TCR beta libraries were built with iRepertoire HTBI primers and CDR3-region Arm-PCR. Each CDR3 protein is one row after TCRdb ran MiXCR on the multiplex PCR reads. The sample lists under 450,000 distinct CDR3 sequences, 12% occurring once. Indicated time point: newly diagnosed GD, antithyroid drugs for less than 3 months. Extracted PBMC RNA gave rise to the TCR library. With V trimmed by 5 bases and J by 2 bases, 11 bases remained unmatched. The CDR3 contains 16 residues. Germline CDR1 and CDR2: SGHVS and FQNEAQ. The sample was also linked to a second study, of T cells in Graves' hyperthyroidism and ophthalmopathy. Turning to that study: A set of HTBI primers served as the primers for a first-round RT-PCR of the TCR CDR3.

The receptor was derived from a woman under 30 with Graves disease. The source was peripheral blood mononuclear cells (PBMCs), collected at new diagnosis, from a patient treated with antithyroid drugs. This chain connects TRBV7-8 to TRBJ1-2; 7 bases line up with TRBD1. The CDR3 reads CASSQGAGTENYGYTF. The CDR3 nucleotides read TGTGCCAGCAGCCAAGGGGCCGGGACAGAGAACTATGGCTACACCTTC.